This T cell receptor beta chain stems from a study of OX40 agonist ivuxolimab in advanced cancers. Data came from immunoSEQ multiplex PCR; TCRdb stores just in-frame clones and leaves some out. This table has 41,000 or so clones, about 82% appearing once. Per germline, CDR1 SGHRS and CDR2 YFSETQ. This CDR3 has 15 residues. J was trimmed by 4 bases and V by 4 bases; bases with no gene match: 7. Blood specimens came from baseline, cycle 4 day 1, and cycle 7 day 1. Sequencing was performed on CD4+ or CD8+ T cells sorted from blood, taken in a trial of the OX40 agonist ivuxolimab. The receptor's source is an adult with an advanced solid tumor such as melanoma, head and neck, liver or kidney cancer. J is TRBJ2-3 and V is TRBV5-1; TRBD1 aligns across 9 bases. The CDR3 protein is CASSGGQGVPDTQYF. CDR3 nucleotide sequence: TGCGCCAGCAGCGGGGGACAGGGTGTGCCAGATACGCAGTATTTT.